These T cell receptor beta chains were read from a single sample in a study of blood T cell repertoires in COVID-19. Clones were read by immunoSEQ multiplex PCR, and TCRdb kept only the in-frame ones, dropping some. The sample contains some 140,000 clones, around 90% of which appear only once. The specimen sequenced was peripheral blood. The receptor source for this set is a man aged 50 to 60 with acute or convalescent COVID-19. The CDR3 runs from the conserved cysteine through the conserved F or W. The D gene is left open where the match is weak. A row's size may be missing; if present it is once, few, many or a size class.

V gene	clone size	D gene	J gene	CDR3 protein	CDR3 DNA
TRBV21-1	-	-	TRBJ2-2	CASSSKNRGDTGELFF	TGTGCCAGCAGCAGCAAGAACAGGGGGGACACCGGGGAGCTGTTTTTT
TRBV21-1	once	-	TRBJ2-3	CASGRIGQGVNTQYF	TGTGCCAGCGGGAGGATCGGACAGGGGGTCAATACGCAGTATTTT
TRBV6-1	-	TRBD2	TRBJ2-7	CASSEWGGPSYEQYF	TGTGCCAGCAGTGAATGGGGGGGACCCTCCTACGAGCAGTACTTC
TRBV16	-	-	TRBJ1-5	CASSFDPGSRSSNQPQHF	TGTGCCAGCAGCTTCGATCCAGGGTCTAGGAGTAGCAATCAGCCCCAGCATTTT
TRBV18	-	TRBD1	TRBJ1-3	CASSRMTGGGNTIYF	TGTGCCAGCTCTCGGATGACAGGGGGTGGAAACACCATATATTTT
TRBV13	-	-	TRBJ2-7	CASSSQNRELSYEQYF	TGTGCCAGCAGCTCCCAAAACAGGGAACTCTCCTACGAGCAGTACTTC
TRBV5-1	-	TRBD2	TRBJ2-5	CASSFSGTQETQYF	TGCGCCAGCAGCTTTAGCGGGACTCAAGAGACCCAGTACTTC
TRBV5-1	-	TRBD1	TRBJ2-3	CASSFDRAGTDTQYF	TGCGCCAGCAGCTTTGACAGGGCGGGCACAGATACGCAGTATTTT
TRBV6-5	-	-	TRBJ1-1	CASSPMDRDSEAFF	TGTGCCAGCAGCCCGATGGATCGGGATTCTGAAGCTTTCTTT
TRBV7-9	-	TRBD1	TRBJ1-2	CASSDHATGSNGYTF	TGTGCCAGCAGCGATCATGCGACAGGGTCTAATGGCTACACCTTC
TRBV27	-	-	TRBJ2-7	CASRDIDSYEQYF	TGTGCCAGCCGAGACATAGACTCCTACGAGCAGTACTTC
TRBV20-1	-	TRBD1	TRBJ1-2	CSASPGTGNYGYTF	TGCAGTGCTAGTCCCGGGACAGGAAACTATGGCTACACCTTC
TRBV27	-	-	TRBJ2-3	CASKELARTDTQYF	TGTGCCAGCAAGGAACTAGCTCGCACAGATACGCAGTATTTT
TRBV10-2	-	-	TRBJ2-1	CASSAAGQKYNEQFF	TGCGCCAGCAGTGCCGCGGGACAGAAATACAATGAGCAGTTCTTC
TRBV4-3	-	TRBD1	TRBJ1-3	CASSRNLGTVSGNTIYF	TGCGCCAGCAGTCGGAACCTGGGGACAGTCTCTGGAAACACCATATATTTT
TRBV19	-	-	TRBJ1-2	CASSISANYGYTF	TGTGCCAGTAGTATATCAGCTAACTATGGCTACACCTTC
TRBV10-2	-	TRBD2	TRBJ2-3	CASSESTYTSDTDTQYF	TGCGCCAGCAGTGAGTCAACCTATACTAGCGACACAGATACGCAGTATTTT
TRBV29-1	-	TRBD1	TRBJ2-1	CSVDGQGDNEQFF	TGCAGCGTGGACGGACAGGGCGACAATGAGCAGTTCTTC
TRBV19	-	-	TRBJ2-7	CASSSGPRKGPPGEQYF	TGTGCCAGTAGTTCGGGCCCGCGTAAGGGCCCTCCAGGGGAGCAGTACTTC
TRBV10-1	-	-	TRBJ2-3	CASSIGWGAQYF	TGCGCCAGCTCGATAGGGTGGGGAGCGCAGTATTTT
TRBV11-2	once	-	TRBJ2-2	CASSRLTGELFF	TGTGCCAGCAGCCGACTCACCGGGGAGCTGTTTTTT
TRBV7-2	-	-	TRBJ1-5	CASSFQGNQPQHF	TGTGCCAGCAGCTTTCAGGGGAATCAGCCCCAGCATTTT
TRBV7-3	-	-	TRBJ2-1	CASSLMGSTYNEQFF	TGTGCCAGCAGCTTAATGGGGAGCACCTACAATGAGCAGTTCTTC
TRBV12-5	-	TRBD1	TRBJ2-1	CASGLPGTGNFYEQFF	TGTGCTAGTGGCTTGCCCGGGACAGGGAATTTTTATGAGCAGTTCTTC
TRBV18	-	-	TRBJ2-7	CASSPGPSSYEQYF	TGTGCCAGCTCACCAGGGCCCAGCTCCTACGAGCAGTACTTC
TRBV5-1	-	-	TRBJ2-5	CASKVTGGSGETQYF	TGCGCCAGCAAAGTTACTGGTGGCTCCGGGGAGACCCAGTACTTC
TRBV5-1	few	-	TRBJ2-3	CASSLAAGFAKGDTQYF	TGCGCCAGCAGCTTGGCCGCGGGGTTCGCTAAGGGGGATACGCAGTATTTT